These 32 T cell receptor beta chains were all obtained from the same sample, sequenced in a study of OX40 agonist ivuxolimab in advanced cancers. Libraries were prepared by immunoSEQ multiplex PCR; TCRdb keeps only in-frame clonotypes and omits some of them. The data show 45,000 to 65,000 clones, roughly 73% seen once. The starting material was CD4+ or CD8+ T cells sorted from blood, obtained in a trial of the OX40 agonist ivuxolimab. These receptors were obtained from an adult with an advanced solid tumor such as melanoma, head and neck, liver or kidney cancer.

This clone was seen more than once but under ten times. The chain carries TRBV7-6 and TRBJ1-6; TRBD1 is a possible D gene (5 bases). CDR3 length: 16 residues. The V gene's germline CDR1 is SGHVS and CDR2 FNYEAQ. V was clipped by 1 base and J by 7 bases, with 14 bases between them. CDR3: CASSLEAGRGNSPLHF. The CDR3 region has the DNA TGTGCCAGCAGCTTAGAAGCAGGGCGGGGAAATTCACCCCTCCACTTT. Full variable domain (outside the CDR3, taken from reference TRBV7-6 and TRBJ1-6): GAGVSQSPRYKVTKRGQDVALRCDPISGHVSLYWYRQALGQGPEFLTYFNYEAQQDKSGLPNDRFSAERPEGSISTLTIQRTEQRDSAMYRCASSLEAGRGNSPLHFGNGTRLTVT.

V usage is TRBV5-1 and J usage is TRBJ2-4; no firm D call. The germline V gene encodes CDR1 SGHRS and CDR2 YFSETQ. This CDR3 is built from 20 residues. V lost 3 bases and J 0 bases, leaving 25 bases between the germline ends. CDR3 loop: CASSSTSSLAATVAKNIQYF. CDR3 in DNA: TGCGCCAGCAGCTCCACCTCCTCACTTGCCGCCACAGTAGCCAAAAACATTCAGTACTTC.

The chain couples TRBV5-1 to TRBJ2-1; D not resolved. Trimming took 0 bases from V and 9 from J, leaving 4 bases between them. Germline V lookup: CDR1 SGHRS, CDR2 YFSETQ. This CDR3 region has 11 residues. CDR3 DNA: TGCGCCAGCAGCTTGGGCGGTGAGCAGTTCTTC. Its translation is CASSLGGEQFF. The full variable domain, with the rest looked up from reference TRBV5-1 and TRBJ2-1, is KAGVTQTPRYLIKTRGQQVTLSCSPISGHRSVSWYQQTPGQGLQFLFEYFSETQRNKGNFPGRFSGRQFSNSRSEMNVSTLELGDSALYLCASSLGGEQFFGPGTRLTVL.

The chain recombines TRBV18 with TRBJ1-3, with D maybe TRBD1 (5 bases). Looked up from germline, CDR1 is KGHSH and CDR2 is LQKENI. This CDR3 has 18 residues. V was clipped by 6 bases and J by 0 bases, with 21 bases between them. The CDR3 nucleotides are TGTGCCAGCTCCCCCTATAATCGGGGCAGTAACTCTGGAAACACCATATATTTT. Amino acid sequence: CASSPYNRGSNSGNTIYF.

This clone was recorded a few times. The chain recombines TRBV7-2 with TRBJ2-1; 16 bases match TRBD2. V dropped 5 bases and J dropped 9; count of bases not matched to a gene: 4. CDR3 length: 15 residues. Germline CDR1 and CDR2: SGHTA and FQGNSA. This CDR3 is CASSKGLAGGTEQFF. The CDR3, as DNA: TGTGCCAGCAGCAAGGGACTAGCGGGGGGGACTGAGCAGTTCTTC.

Turning to this clone: Other DNA sequences in the sample encode the same CDR3. The rearrangement links TRBV5-1 to TRBJ2-6; D is ambiguous. Germline V CDR1 and CDR2: SGHRS, YFSETQ. This CDR3 has 14 amino acids. The V end lost 0 bases, the J end lost 0 bases, and 1 base lay between the germline ends. CDR3 region: CASSLGSGANVLTF. The DNA of the CDR3 is TGCGCCAGCAGCTTGGGCTCTGGGGCCAACGTCCTGACTTTC.

This chain uses TRBV7-2 with TRBJ2-4; D is undetermined. In germline, CDR1 is SGHTA, CDR2 FQGNSA. The CDR3 is made up of 17 amino acids. V was clipped by 0 bases and J by 0 bases, with 12 bases between them. The CDR3 nucleotides are TGTGCCAGCAGCTTAGCGAGGCAGGTTCTAGCCAAAAACATTCAGTACTTC. Protein sequence: CASSLARQVLAKNIQYF.

This clone occurred once. The chain has TRBV7-2 and TRBJ2-3; tentatively, D is TRBD2 (5 bases). CDR1 and CDR2 (germline): SGHTA, FQGNSA. V dropped 5 bases and J dropped 0 bases, with 15 bases sitting between them. The CDR3 consists of 16 residues. The chain's CDR3 is CASSPPRGASTDTQYF. The CDR3 DNA reads TGTGCCAGCAGCCCCCCACGGGGAGCTAGCACAGATACGCAGTATTTT.

This chain joins TRBV5-1 and TRBJ2-3; unclear D gene. The V and J ends lost 0 bases and 0 bases respectively, with 11 bases between them. Germline CDR1 reads SGHRS; CDR2 reads YFSETQ. This CDR3 is built from 16 residues. The CDR3 sequence: CASSLDGASSTDTQYF. The CDR3 region has the DNA TGCGCCAGCAGCTTGGACGGAGCGTCTAGCACAGATACGCAGTATTTT.

The rearrangement links TRBV21-1 to TRBJ1-2. TRBV21-1 is described as a pseudogene. The CDR3 is made up of 13 amino acids. CDR3 nucleotides: TGTGCCAGCAGGATTTTGAGTAACTATGGCTACACCTTC. Translation: CASRILSNYGYTF.

The CDR3 region has the DNA TGTGCCAGTAGTAACCCCTACAGGGGAGGGGGCACAGATACGCAGTATTTT. This gives the protein CASSNPYRGGGTDTQYF. This rearrangement joins TRBV19 to TRBJ2-3; tentatively, D is TRBD1 or TRBD2 (7 bases each). The germline CDR1 and CDR2 sequences are LNHDA and SQIVND (reference sequence). Trimming left V 4 bases short and J 1 base short, with 18 bases between. The length of the CDR3 is 17 residues.

This clone was recorded a few times. V and J are TRBV28 and TRBJ1-2; no clear D. CDR1 and CDR2 from the germline V gene are MDHEN and SYDVKM. Trimming took 3 bases from V and 5 from J, leaving 7 bases between them. The CDR3 is 12 amino acids. This CDR3 reads CASSFSGYGYTF. CDR3 DNA: TGTGCCAGCAGTTTCTCTGGTTATGGCTACACCTTC.

The V gene is TRBV19, the J gene TRBJ1-1; the D is unclear. V shed 3 bases and J shed 0 bases, with 8 bases lying between them. The CDR3 extends over 14 amino acids. Germline V lookup: CDR1 LNHDA, CDR2 SQIVND (reference sequence). Here the CDR3 reads CASSIVGMNTEAFF. CDR3 bases: TGTGCCAGTAGTATTGTGGGGATGAACACTGAAGCTTTCTTT.

This clone was seen only a few times. This rearrangement joins TRBV7-6 to TRBJ1-5, with D unclear. The germline CDR1 and CDR2 sequences are SGHVS and FNYEAQ. CDR3 length equals 13 residues. The V end lost 3 bases, the J end lost 5 bases, and 8 bases lay between the germline ends. This CDR3 is CASSFASHQPQHF. In nucleotides, the CDR3 is TGTGCCAGCAGCTTCGCCAGTCATCAGCCCCAGCATTTT.

The CDR3 nucleotides read TGTGCCTGGAGTGTCTGGGTTGGAGCTAGCGGGAGGGCAACGGGCGGGGAGCTGTTTTTT. This encodes CAWSVWVGASGRATGGELFF. The gene calls are TRBV30 and TRBJ2-2; 12 bases align to TRBD2. Per the germline V gene, CDR1 is GTSNPN and CDR2 is SVGIG (reference sequence). V shed 0 bases, J shed 7 bases, and the junction held 18 bases outside the gene matches. CDR3 length: 20 amino acids.

Only a few counts were recorded for this clone. The chain employs TRBV9 and TRBJ2-2; D gene ambiguous. There are 14 residues in the CDR3. V dropped 1 base and J dropped 7 bases, with 11 bases sitting between them. CDR1 is SGDLS and CDR2 is YYNGEE in the germline V gene. This CDR3 reads CASSVLSSRGELFF. In nucleotides, the CDR3 is TGTGCCAGCAGCGTATTGTCTTCTCGCGGGGAGCTGTTTTTT.

The chain links TRBV7-3 to TRBJ1-1; tentatively, D is TRBD1 (6 bases). V was clipped by 6 bases and J by 5 bases, with 16 bases between them. CDR3 length: 14 amino acids. Germline CDR1 SGHTA, CDR2 FQGTGA. CDR3 residues: CASSPRGGQTEAFF. CDR3 sequence (DNA): TGTGCCAGCAGTCCCAGGGGAGGTCAGACTGAAGCTTTCTTT.

The rearrangement links TRBV19 to TRBJ1-1, with D maybe TRBD1 (5 bases). CDR3 length: 14 residues. The germline gives CDR1 LNHDA, CDR2 SQIVND (reference sequence). Trimming removed 4 bases from V and 0 bases from J, with 9 bases in between. CDR3 amino acids: CASSTQGVNTEAFF. CDR3 nucleotide sequence: TGTGCCAGTAGTACTCAGGGTGTGAACACTGAAGCTTTCTTT.

The chain couples TRBV5-4 to TRBJ1-2, with TRBD1 matching 9 bases. Trimming removed 1 base from V and 4 bases from J; junction bases left unmatched: 5. There are 15 residues in the CDR3. Germline V CDR1 and CDR2: SGHNT, YYREEE (reference sequence). CDR3 residues: CASSLLAGQGYGYTF. The CDR3 nucleotides read TGTGCCAGCAGCTTGTTGGCGGGACAGGGCTATGGCTACACCTTC.

The rearrangement links TRBV5-1 to TRBJ2-5; 7 bases are a match to TRBD2. V dropped 0 bases and J dropped 3; count of bases not matched to a gene: 2. The CDR3 has 14 residues. Per germline, CDR1 SGHRS and CDR2 YFSETQ. CDR3 residues: CASSLGGGKETQYF. For the CDR3, the DNA is TGCGCCAGCAGCTTGGGGGGAGGGAAAGAGACCCAGTACTTC.

This chain joins TRBV15 and TRBJ2-2; D unresolved. This CDR3 has 14 residues. V lost 0 bases and J lost 1, with 3 bases in between. Germline loops: CDR1 LNHNV, CDR2 YYDKDF (reference sequence). The CDR3 loop reads CATSRDLNTGELFF. The CDR3, as DNA: TGTGCCACCAGCAGAGACCTGAACACCGGGGAGCTGTTTTTT.

The chain is built from TRBV7-2 and TRBJ2-1, with TRBD2 as a possible D gene (6 bases). This CDR3 spans 14 amino acids. The germline CDR1 and CDR2 sequences are SGHTA and FQGNSA. The germline V and J ends were trimmed by 4 bases and 3 bases, with 10 bases remaining between them. The CDR3 is CASSYWGVYNEQFF. The CDR3 nucleotides read TGTGCCAGCAGCTATTGGGGGGTCTACAATGAGCAGTTCTTC.

This rearrangement joins TRBV5-1 to TRBJ1-1; no clear D. With 3 bases removed from V and 0 bases from J, the gap between germline ends came to 15 bases. Germline V lookup: CDR1 SGHRS, CDR2 YFSETQ. The CDR3 contains 16 residues. The CDR3 region is CASSSPEFGVNTEAFF. CDR3 bases: TGCGCCAGCAGCTCGCCCGAGTTTGGAGTGAACACTGAAGCTTTCTTT.

The chain combines TRBV10-1 with TRBJ1-1; a possible D gene is TRBD1 (6 bases). This CDR3 is 13 amino acids long. V was trimmed by 5 bases and J by 0 bases, leaving 7 bases between them. CDR1 WNHNN and CDR2 SYGVQD come from the germline V gene (reference sequence). CDR3: CASSRTVNTEAFF. As DNA, the CDR3 is TGCGCCAGCAGTCGGACAGTGAACACTGAAGCTTTCTTT.

The chain combines TRBV27 with TRBJ2-6; 10 bases are a match to TRBD1. The CDR3 contains 18 residues. CDR1 is MNHEY, CDR2 SMNVEV, per germline (reference sequence). Trimming cost V 7 bases and J 0 bases; bases outside gene matches: 9. CDR3 coding DNA: TGTGCCAGCACCCGACGGGGACAGGGGCTCTCTGGGGCCAACGTCCTGACTTTC. Residues: CASTRRGQGLSGANVLTF.

This chain links TRBV6-1 with TRBJ2-5; 9 bases agree with TRBD2. The CDR3 extends over 13 amino acids. V lost 4 bases, J lost 3 bases, and 0 bases stayed unmatched. Germline assignment: CDR1 MNHNS and CDR2 SASEGT. DNA of the CDR3: TGTGCCAGCAGTGGCGGGAGGGAAGAGACCCAGTACTTC. This gives the protein CASSGGREETQYF.

The chain joins TRBV19 to TRBJ1-5, with unresolved D. CDR1 and CDR2 (germline): LNHDA, SQIVND (reference sequence). The CDR3 covers 15 residues. V lost 3 bases, J lost 0 bases, and 9 bases lay in between. CDR3 sequence: CASSMGPYSNQPQHF. CDR3 in DNA: TGTGCCAGTAGTATGGGCCCTTATAGCAATCAGCCCCAGCATTTT.

The genes are TRBV19 and TRBJ2-7; 8 positions match TRBD1. Germline V gene lookup returns CDR1 LNHDA and CDR2 SQIVND (reference sequence). This CDR3 has 14 residues. J gave up 2 bases and V 5 bases, and 5 bases lay outside the gene matches. CDR3 residues: CASSLRDRPYEQYF. For the CDR3, the DNA is TGTGCCAGTAGTCTCCGGGACAGGCCCTACGAGCAGTACTTC.

V usage is TRBV7-9 and J usage is TRBJ2-3; 8 nucleotides match TRBD1. V lost 1 base and J lost 2; bases outside the gene matches: 8. The CDR3 extends over 17 amino acids. Germline loops: CDR1 SEHNR, CDR2 FQNEAQ (reference sequence). The CDR3 loop reads CASSLGRGPHSTDTQYF. The CDR3 nucleotides are TGTGCCAGCAGCTTAGGCAGGGGGCCCCACTCCACAGATACGCAGTATTTT.

There are a few counts of this clone. CDR3 region: CASSLPAGRQETQYF. CDR3 DNA sequence: TGCGCCAGCAGCTTGCCAGCGGGTAGACAAGAGACCCAGTACTTC. The chain joins TRBV5-1 to TRBJ2-5; TRBD2 is a possible D gene (6 bases). The V and J ends lost 1 base and 2 bases respectively, with 12 bases between them. The CDR3 loop spans 15 amino acids. In germline, CDR1 is SGHRS, CDR2 YFSETQ.

The chain uses TRBV7-9 and TRBJ2-5, with 12 bases that match TRBD2. The CDR3 is 16 amino acids. In germline, CDR1 is SEHNR, CDR2 FQNEAQ (reference sequence). V shed 5 bases, J shed 0 bases, and the junction held 4 bases outside the gene matches. CDR3: CASSPTSGGYQETQYF. CDR3 nucleotides: TGTGCCAGCAGCCCCACTAGCGGGGGGTACCAAGAGACCCAGTACTTC.

V is TRBV11-2 and J is TRBJ2-3; 7 nucleotides agree with TRBD1. CDR1 is SGHAT and CDR2 is FQNNGV in the germline V gene. V was pared by 1 base and J by 2 bases, with 3 bases of the junction left unmatched. This CDR3 is built from 15 residues. CDR3 residues: CASSLVGTDTDTQYF. The DNA of the CDR3 is TGTGCCAGCAGCTTAGTGGGGACAGACACAGATACGCAGTATTTT.